What follows are 14 T cell receptor beta chains derived from one specimen sequenced in a study of T cells after posttransplantation cyclophosphamide. Generated by immunoSEQ multiplex PCR, the TCRdb table keeps only in-frame clones and is missing some. Listed for the sample are about 39,000 clones, none seen a single time. Sequenced: PBMCs. The receptors stem from a woman between 50 and 59 years old in good health and a related stem cell transplant donor.

This clone was picked up many times. The V and J genes are TRBV5-6 and TRBJ1-5, with 9 bases that match TRBD1. Germline CDR1 reads SGHDT; CDR2 reads YYEEEE. V dropped 4 bases and J dropped 3; count of bases not matched to a gene: 5. The CDR3 loop spans 15 amino acids. This CDR3 is CASSLGTGFNQPQHF. The CDR3 nucleotides are TGTGCCAGCAGCCTAGGGACAGGGTTCAATCAGCCCCAGCATTTT.

This clone was recorded at least ten times. The chain carries TRBV7-2 and TRBJ1-2, with 12 bases aligning to TRBD1. Germline lookup yields CDR1 SGHTA and CDR2 FQGNSA. The V and J ends lost 1 base and 8 bases, in that order; junction bases with no gene match: 8. This CDR3 contains 16 residues. The CDR3 bases are TGTGCCAGCAGCTTAGGAGTCGGGACAGGGGGCGAAGGCTACACCTTC. The encoded protein is CASSLGVGTGGEGYTF. The complete variable domain, with remaining parts taken from reference TRBV7-2 and TRBJ1-2, reads GAGVSQSPSNKVTEKGKDVELRCDPISGHTALYWYRQSLGQGLEFLIYFQGNSAPDKSGLPSDRFSAERTGGSVSTLTIQRTQQEDSAVYLCASSLGVGTGGEGYTFGSGTRLTVV.

This clone was recorded at least ten times. CDR3 nucleotide sequence: TGCAGCGTTGAAGACAGGGTGACCTATGGCTACACCTTC. It is translated as CSVEDRVTYGYTF. V usage is TRBV29-1 and J usage is TRBJ1-2; a weak D match, TRBD1 (5 bases). Germline V gives CDR1 SQVTM, CDR2 ANQGSEA. This CDR3 spans 13 amino acids. Trimming took off 0 bases at V and 4 bases at J, with 9 bases between the two ends.

This clone was observed at least ten times. The chain links TRBV7-9 to TRBJ1-1, with 10 bases aligning to TRBD1. This CDR3 region has 13 residues. Trimming at V came to 5 bases and at J to 10 bases, leaving 7 bases not matched to a gene. CDR1 and CDR2 (germline): SEHNR, FQNEAQ (reference sequence). DNA for the CDR3: TGTGCCAGCAGCGCTAGACAGGGGGCCAGAGCTTTCTTT. Protein product: CASSARQGARAFF.

Many counts were recorded for this clone. V and J are TRBV20-1 and TRBJ1-1, with D possibly TRBD1 on 5 matching bases. Trimming took 5 bases from V and 11 from J, leaving 12 bases between them. This CDR3 is built from 10 residues. Germline values: CDR1 DFQATT, CDR2 SNEGSKA (reference sequence). CDR3: CSAPVRDAFF. In DNA form, the CDR3 reads TGCAGTGCTCCGGTCAGGGATGCTTTCTTT.

This clone occurred many times. The chain couples TRBV4-2 to TRBJ1-6; 8 positions match TRBD1. This CDR3 is built from 16 residues. Germline V gives CDR1 LGHNA, CDR2 YNFKEQ. The trim removed 0 bases at V and 12 bases at J, leaving 10 bases unmatched. In DNA, the CDR3 is TGTGCCAGCAGCCAAGATGAGGGACAGGACTATGGACCCCTCCACTTT. Encoded protein: CASSQDEGQDYGPLHF.

This clone was recorded at least ten times. This rearrangement joins TRBV5-5 to TRBJ2-7; 11 bases are a match to TRBD1. The length of the CDR3 is 16 residues. Germline CDR1 is SGHKS and CDR2 is YYEKEE (reference sequence). J gave up 0 bases and V 4 bases, and 6 bases lay outside the gene matches. CDR3 nucleotides: TGTGCCAGCAGCGGCCGGACAGGGGGCCACTCCTACGAGCAGTACTTC. Protein product: CASSGRTGGHSYEQYF.

This clone has a count of ten or more. V usage is TRBV7-2 and J usage is TRBJ2-7; D uncertain. Germline V gives CDR1 SGHTA, CDR2 FQGNSA. This CDR3 contains 14 residues. Trimming shortened V by 2 bases and J by 4 bases, and 12 bases separated the two germline ends. This CDR3 is CASSLTRWSYEQYF. CDR3 nucleotide sequence: TGTGCCAGCAGCTTAACGAGGTGGTCGTACGAGCAGTACTTC.

At least ten counts were recorded for this clone. The chain links TRBV9 to TRBJ1-3; 9 nucleotides line up with TRBD1. V lost 3 bases and J lost 2; bases outside the gene matches: 6. This CDR3 region has 16 residues. CDR1 SGDLS and CDR2 YYNGEE come from the germline V gene. CDR3 loop: CASSADRGGPGNTIYF. CDR3 nucleotides: TGTGCCAGCAGCGCGGACAGGGGAGGGCCTGGAAACACCATATATTTT.

This clone was seen ten or more times. V is TRBV7-8 and J is TRBJ2-2; 7 bases fit TRBD1. The CDR3 sequence is 17 residues long. Germline CDR1 SGHVS, CDR2 FQNEAQ. The V segment lost 3 bases and the J segment 1 base; nucleotides outside the gene matches: 8. The CDR3 region is CASSFYPGTENTGELFF. The CDR3 coding sequence is TGTGCCAGCAGCTTTTATCCCGGGACAGAGAACACCGGGGAGCTGTTTTTT.

There are many counts of this clone. The chain combines TRBV4-2 with TRBJ2-7; 8 bases agree with TRBD2. Germline loops: CDR1 LGHNA, CDR2 YNFKEQ. The ends lost 8 bases at V and 4 bases at J; junction bases unmatched: 7. CDR3 length equals 13 residues. Here the CDR3 reads CASGSGGPYEQYF. The CDR3 DNA follows: TGTGCCAGCGGGAGCGGGGGACCTTACGAGCAGTACTTC.

The chain uses TRBV27 and TRBJ2-3; D uncertain. In germline, CDR1 is MNHEY, CDR2 SMNVEV (reference sequence). The CDR3 is 11 residues long. V was pared by 2 bases and J by 7 bases, with 4 bases between. This CDR3 reads CASSLQNTQYF. In nucleotides, the CDR3 is TGTGCCAGCAGTTTACAGAATACGCAGTATTTT.

There are many counts of this clone. J is TRBJ2-4 and V is TRBV9; TRBD1 matches at 10 bases. This CDR3 comprises 14 residues. Germline lookup yields CDR1 SGDLS and CDR2 YYNGEE. The V gene end was trimmed by 5 bases and the J gene end by 7 bases; junction bases not matched to a gene: 6. This CDR3 reads CASSPRTGGNIQYF. Here the CDR3 DNA reads TGTGCCAGCAGTCCTAGGACAGGGGGGAACATTCAGTACTTC.

This clone was seen at least ten times. The rearrangement joins TRBV7-2 to TRBJ1-1; D unresolved. Trimming shortened V by 5 bases and J by 4 bases, and 14 bases separated the two germline ends. Germline CDR1 is SGHTA and CDR2 is FQGNSA. CDR3 length: 14 amino acids. CDR3 bases: TGTGCCAGCAGCCCGGGGTGGGAAGGCACTGAAGCTTTCTTT. Protein sequence: CASSPGWEGTEAFF.